These 6 T cell receptor beta chains share one sample of origin, sequenced in a study of siplizumab effects on memory and regulatory T cells. Clones were read by immunoSEQ multiplex PCR, and TCRdb kept only the in-frame ones, dropping some. This table holds more than 60,000 clones, 93% found once. The sequenced material came from CD8+ T cells sorted from blood. The receptor set was obtained from a human donor in good health.

The chain recombines TRBV4-2 with TRBJ2-7, with 10 bases identical to TRBD1. CDR3 length: 16 amino acids. The V gene's germline CDR1 is LGHNA and CDR2 YNFKEQ. Trimming cost V 1 base and J 2 bases; bases outside gene matches: 5. This chain's CDR3 is CASSQVEGQGTYEQYF. The CDR3 DNA sequence: TGTGCCAGCAGCCAAGTAGAGGGACAGGGGACCTACGAGCAGTACTTC.

The chain has TRBV10-3 and TRBJ2-7, with TRBD1 matching over 10 bases. Germline trimming cut 3 bases from V and 7 bases from J; bases unmatched to any gene: 6. This CDR3 region has 14 residues. Per the germline V gene, CDR1 is ENHRY and CDR2 is SYGVKD. CDR3 residues: CAISDQDRGYEQYF. Here the CDR3 DNA reads TGTGCCATCAGTGATCAGGACAGGGGGTATGAGCAGTACTTC.

The CDR3 nucleotides are TGTGCCAGCAGCTTACTAGCGGGGGGCCTCACAGATACGCAGTATTTT. It yields the protein CASSLLAGGLTDTQYF. The chain employs TRBV13 and TRBJ2-3, with TRBD2 matching 11 bases. CDR1 and CDR2 (germline): PRHDT, FYEKMQ (reference sequence). The CDR3 totals 16 residues. V was pared by 2 bases and J by 2 bases, with 3 bases of the junction left unmatched.

In DNA form, the CDR3 reads TGTGCCAGCAGTAGTGGACAGAACACTGAAGCTTTCTTT. It translates to CASSSGQNTEAFF. This chain links TRBV6-5 with TRBJ1-1, with TRBD1 as a possible D gene (5 bases). Germline CDR1 reads MNHEY; CDR2 reads SVGAGI. The CDR3 totals 13 residues. Trimming took off 5 bases at V and 1 base at J, with 8 bases between the two ends.

CDR3 amino acids: CASSQETSGGYGYTF. In DNA, the CDR3 is TGCGCCAGCAGCCAAGAGACATCGGGGGGATATGGCTACACCTTC. The genes are TRBV4-1 and TRBJ1-2; D perhaps matches TRBD1 (5 bases). The CDR3 has 15 amino acids. Germline CDR1 is MGHRA and CDR2 is YSYEKL. Trimming took 0 bases from V and 5 from J, leaving 13 bases between them.

The chain links TRBV5-1 to TRBJ2-3; 10 bases map to TRBD2. This CDR3 contains 15 residues. Germline CDR1 and CDR2: SGHRS and YFSETQ. V lost 3 bases and J lost 3; bases outside the gene matches: 4. The CDR3 DNA follows: TGCGCCAGCAGCTCCTTAGCGGGGGGAACAGATACGCAGTATTTT. Protein sequence: CASSSLAGGTDTQYF.